The source of this T cell receptor (beta chain) is a study of blood T cells in healthy people across ages. Study-wide findings and caveats: In the absence of known donor CMV status, changes in expanded clonotypes were possibly confounded.

This CDR3 spans 14 amino acids. Germline-derived CDR1 and CDR2 are MDHEN and SYDVKM. With 5 bases clipped from V and 4 bases from J, the junction kept 5 bases outside the gene matches. Concerning this clonotype itself: Its antigen is still unknown.

Using a J-beta primer mix together with a sample-barcoded 5' primer, a second PCR was run for about 6 to 12 cycles. TCRdb processed the 5' RACE reads anew with MiXCR; each CDR3 protein has one entry. The sample lists about 500,000 distinct CDR3 sequences, approximately 25% occurring once. In addition, the sample was reused for a study of T cells of mothers and their children.

Source material: blood. This TCR was recovered from a boy aged 5-17 years in good health. The V call is TRBV28, the J call TRBJ2-3; 8 bases match TRBD1. The CDR3 protein is CASSPDRASDTQYF. Written as DNA, the CDR3 is TGTGCCAGCAGTCCGGACAGGGCTTCAGATACGCAGTATTTT.